This is a list of T cell receptor beta chains from one sample in a study of spatial heterogeneity in lung cancer. TCRdb called the 5' RACE reads again in MiXCR, with one record for every CDR3 protein. The profile shows under 30,000 distinct CDR3 sequences, approximately 4.8% of them singletons. Specimen: PBMCs, collected at surgery. The origin of the receptors is a male donor with early-stage non-small cell lung cancer. Each CDR3 is given with its conserved first and last residue. Each record gives: J gene, clone size, D gene, V gene, CDR3 DNA, CDR3 protein. The D gene is left open where the match is weak. Sizes are listed as once, few, many or a size class.

TRBJ2-7	many	-	TRBV10-3	TGTGCCATTCAGAGTCAGGGTTCCTACGAGCAGTACTTC	CAIQSQGSYEQYF
TRBJ1-2	many	-	TRBV12-3/TRBV12-4	TGTGCCAGCAGTTTAGGGAGGGCAGGCTACACCTTC	CASSLGRAGYTF
TRBJ1-1	many	-	TRBV14	TGTGCCAGCAGCCAAGAAGGGGGGCGAACTGAAGCTTTCTTT	CASSQEGGRTEAFF
TRBJ1-6	many	-	TRBV11-2	TGTGCCAGCACCCGGGAGTCCGTTCCCCTGGGGGGAGTACCCCTCCACTTT	CASTRESVPLGGVPLHF
TRBJ1-6	many	-	TRBV5-1	TGCGCCAGCAGGACTGGGGGACCTTATAATTCACCCCTCCACTTT	CASRTGGPYNSPLHF
TRBJ1-5	many	-	TRBV6-5	TGTGCCAGCAGCCCGAGGGACGTAACGGGGCCCCAGCATTTT	CASSPRDVTGPQHF
TRBJ1-5	many	TRBD1	TRBV2	TGTGCCAGCAGTGTTCAGGGGGGGCCTCAGCCCCAGCATTTT	CASSVQGGPQPQHF
TRBJ2-7	many	TRBD2	TRBV6-1	TGTGCCGTGACTAGCGGCTCCTACGAGCAGTACTTC	CAVTSGSYEQYF
TRBJ2-7	many	TRBD2	TRBV9	TGTGCCAGCAGCGTAGCTAGCGGGAGGGTGGGCGAGCAGTACTTC	CASSVASGRVGEQYF
TRBJ2-7	many	TRBD1	TRBV20-1	TGCAGTGCTAGAGATCGGGGACAGCCTCCCTACGAGCAGTACTTC	CSARDRGQPPYEQYF
TRBJ1-6	many	-	TRBV10-2	TGCGCCAGCAGTGACAGGGAATTGGGGAATTCACCCCTCCACTTT	CASSDRELGNSPLHF
TRBJ2-1	many	TRBD2	TRBV11-2	TGTGCCAGCAGCTCCACTCGGGAGGGGTACAATGAGCAGTTCTTC	CASSSTREGYNEQFF
TRBJ1-5	many	TRBD1	TRBV20-1	TGCAGGACGGGACAGCCAAATAGCAATCAGCCCCAGCATTTT	CRTGQPNSNQPQHF
TRBJ2-7	many	-	TRBV7-3	TGTGCCAGCAAGATTGGGACGAGCTCCTACGAGCAGTACTTC	CASKIGTSSYEQYF
TRBJ1-6	many	TRBD1	TRBV9	TGTGCCAGCAGCGATCGTCCCGGGACAGGGGCAGGTAATTCACCCCTCCACTTT	CASSDRPGTGAGNSPLHF
TRBJ2-5	medium-sized	TRBD1	TRBV28	TGTGCCAGCAAAGCGGACAGGGTCGGAGAGACCCAGTACTTC	CASKADRVGETQYF
TRBJ1-1	many	-	TRBV2	TGTGCCAGCAACAGGGACGTGAACACTGAAGCTTTCTTT	CASNRDVNTEAFF
TRBJ2-1	many	TRBD2	TRBV6-5	TGTGCCAGCAGTTACGGTTTTGGCGGGAGCTCCTACAATGAGCAGTTCTTC	CASSYGFGGSSYNEQFF
TRBJ2-7	many	TRBD1	TRBV5-1	TGCGCCAGCAGCTTGTCCCCAGGGGGTAACTACGAGCAGTACTTC	CASSLSPGGNYEQYF
TRBJ2-4	many	TRBD2	TRBV20-1	TGCAGTGCTCCTCGGGAGGTAGCCAAAAACATTCAGTACTTC	CSAPREVAKNIQYF
TRBJ1-2	many	-	TRBV27	TGTGCCAGCACCCCTATGCCCTTAGGCTCAAACTATGGCTACACCTTC	CASTPMPLGSNYGYTF
TRBJ2-2	many	TRBD2	TRBV7-2	TGTGCCAGCAAAGCGGGGGGGCCGGACACCGGGGAGCTGTTTTTT	CASKAGGPDTGELFF
TRBJ1-6	few	-	TRBV3-1	TGTGCCAGCAGCCAAGGGGGAGGGACCCTCCACTTT	CASSQGGGTLHF
TRBJ2-7	many	-	TRBV7-3	TGTGCCAGCAGCTTAAATGAGCGATCCTACGAGCAGTACTTC	CASSLNERSYEQYF
TRBJ2-1	many	-	TRBV11-1	TGTGCCAGCAGCTTAGCCCCTAGCCAAAACAATGAGCAGTTCTTC	CASSLAPSQNNEQFF
TRBJ2-3	many	-	TRBV2	TGTGCCAGCGTTTGGGTGGATACGCAGTATTTT	CASVWVDTQYF